This TCR beta chain was retrieved from a study of blood T cell repertoires in COVID-19. Study overall: Some COVID-19 samples were acute and others convalescent; all came from the United States, Italy and Spain.

Individuals aged about 18 to 95 years were recruited from approximately 22 US areas. The authors' processing: Reference gene primer amplification yielded estimated nucleated cell counts. Clones were read by immunoSEQ multiplex PCR, and TCRdb kept only the in-frame ones, dropping some. The V and J calls and clone size come from that table; D and trimming were worked out from the DNA. The top ten clones hold roughly 4% of a sample with approximately 220,000 clones, just under 90% of them seen once. The length of the CDR3 is 12 residues. Germline CDR1 and CDR2: SGHRS and YFSETQ. Trimming pared 0 bases from V and 5 bases from J, leaving 5 bases between.

The sequenced material came from PBMCs or T cells enriched from blood (not recorded which). This chain connects TRBV5-1 to TRBJ1-2; the D gene is possibly TRBD1 (5 bases). The clonotype comes from a woman aged 25 to 39 with acute COVID-19. CDR3 region: CASSLEGYGYTF. The CDR3 region has the DNA TGCGCCAGCAGCTTGGAGGGGTATGGCTACACCTTC.